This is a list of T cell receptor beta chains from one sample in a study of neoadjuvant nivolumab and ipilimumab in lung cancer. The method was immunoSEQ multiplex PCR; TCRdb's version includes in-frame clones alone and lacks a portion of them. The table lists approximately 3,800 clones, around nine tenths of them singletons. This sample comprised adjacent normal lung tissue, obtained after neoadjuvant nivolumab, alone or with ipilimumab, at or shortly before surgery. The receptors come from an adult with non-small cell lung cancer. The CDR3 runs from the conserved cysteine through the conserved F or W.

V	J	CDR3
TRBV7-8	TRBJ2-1	CASSSLAGVHNEQFF
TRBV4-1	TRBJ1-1	CASSQSPGKTEAFF
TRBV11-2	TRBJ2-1	CASSLGNYNEQFF
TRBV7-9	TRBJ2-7	CASSLDALDRTTYEQYF
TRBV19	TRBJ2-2	CASSRAGGGTGELFF
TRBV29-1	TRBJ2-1	CSVDKAGGSYNEQFF
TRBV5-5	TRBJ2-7	CASRRTGTGISYEQYF
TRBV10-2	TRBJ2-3	CASRSTDTQYF
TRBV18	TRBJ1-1	CASSPSLWDTEAFF
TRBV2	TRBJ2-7	CASSKDQGLAVPYEQYF
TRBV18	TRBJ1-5	CASSPASSQPQHF
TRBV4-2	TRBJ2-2	CASSRKTGVVAGELFF
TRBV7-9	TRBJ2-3	CASQLTDTQYF
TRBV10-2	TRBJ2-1	CASQEAGTGGEQFF
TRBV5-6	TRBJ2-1	CASSRLGEASSYNEQFF
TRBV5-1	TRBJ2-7	CASRPSPGTSGVLKLEQYF
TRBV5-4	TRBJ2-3	CASSLSTDTQYF
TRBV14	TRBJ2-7	CASSQAVRGQDEQYF
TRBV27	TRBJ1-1	CASRVGVNTEAFF
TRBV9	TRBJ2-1	CASSVDPKQGSSYNEQFF
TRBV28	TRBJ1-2	CASRRNYGYTF
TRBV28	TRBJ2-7	CASIPSPGQGSYEQYF
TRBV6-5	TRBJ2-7	CASSLDRGLPYEQYF
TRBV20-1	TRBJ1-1	CSEQGNTEAFF
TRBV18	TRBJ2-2	CASSQIPSGTNTGELFF
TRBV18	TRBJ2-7	CASSPPRAGLYEQYF
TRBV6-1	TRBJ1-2	CASEELANYGYTF
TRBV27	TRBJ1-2	CASSFGQGIYGYTF
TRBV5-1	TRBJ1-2	CASSLDRVPMQGYTF
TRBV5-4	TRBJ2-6	CASSLDSGANVLTF
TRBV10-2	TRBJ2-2	CASRGSPNTGELFF
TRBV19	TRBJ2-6	CASSKFRGGQKGANVLTF
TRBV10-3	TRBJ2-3	CAISAVVAGTPDTQYF
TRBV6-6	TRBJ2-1	CASSYEGSGNNEQFF
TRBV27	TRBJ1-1	CASSWGPGRTEAFF
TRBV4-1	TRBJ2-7	CASSQDSAPTGYSYEQYF
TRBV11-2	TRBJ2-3	CASSLGTGFLDTQYF
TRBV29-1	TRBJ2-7	CSVEEGNDRATYEQYF
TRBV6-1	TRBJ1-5	CASRAGAGNNQPQHF
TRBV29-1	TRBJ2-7	CSVADRDHEQYF
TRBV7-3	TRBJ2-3	CASSLPGARADTQYF
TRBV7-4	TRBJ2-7	CASSLRHWDEQYF
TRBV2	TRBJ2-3	CAITSTRTRGGTDTQYF
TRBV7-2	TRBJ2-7	CASGQTSYEQYF
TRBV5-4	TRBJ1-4	CASSLDRGTTAGGEKLFF
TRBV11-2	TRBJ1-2	CASSLGQSNYGYTF
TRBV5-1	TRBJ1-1	CASSGRGRENTEAFF
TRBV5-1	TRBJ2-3	CASSLVSPSTDTQYF
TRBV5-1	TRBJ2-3	CASTTGGSGTDTQYF